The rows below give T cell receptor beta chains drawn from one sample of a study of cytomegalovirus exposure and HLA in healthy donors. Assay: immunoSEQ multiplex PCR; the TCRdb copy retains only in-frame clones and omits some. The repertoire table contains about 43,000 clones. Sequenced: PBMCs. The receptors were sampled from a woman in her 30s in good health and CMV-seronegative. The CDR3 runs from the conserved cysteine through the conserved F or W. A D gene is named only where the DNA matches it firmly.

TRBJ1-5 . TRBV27 TGTGCCAGCAGTTTATTGCCACATAATCAGCCCCAGCATTTT CASSLLPHNQPQHF
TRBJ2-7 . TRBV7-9 TGTGCCAGCAGCCCTGGATTCGAGAGGTACGAGCAGTACTTC CASSPGFERYEQYF
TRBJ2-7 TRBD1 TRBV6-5 TGTGCCAGCGGTTCGGGACAGGGACTTTTTTCCTACGAGCAGTACTTC CASGSGQGLFSYEQYF
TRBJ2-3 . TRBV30 TGTGCCTGGAGTAGGCAGACTAGCACAGATACGCAGTATTTT CAWSRQTSTDTQYF
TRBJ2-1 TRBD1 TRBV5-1 TGCGCCAGCAGCTTGGTGGGGACAGGGGCTTCCGCTGAGCAGTTCTTC CASSLVGTGASAEQFF
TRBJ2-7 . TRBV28 TGTGCCAGCAGTCCGCAGGGCTACGAGCAGTACTTC CASSPQGYEQYF
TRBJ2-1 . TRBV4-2 TGTGCCAGCAGCCAAGAGAGGGCGGGGAAGGAGCAGTTCTTC CASSQERAGKEQFF
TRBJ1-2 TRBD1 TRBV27 TGTGCCAGCAGTCCCACAGGGGGGGTCGGGACGACCTTC CASSPTGGVGTTF
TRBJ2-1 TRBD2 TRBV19 TGTGCCACGGGACTAGCGGGAGGGAGTCAGTTCTTC CATGLAGGSQFF
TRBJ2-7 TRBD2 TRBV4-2 TGTGCCAGCAGCCAAGAGCTTAGCGGGAGCTACGAGCAGTACTTC CASSQELSGSYEQYF
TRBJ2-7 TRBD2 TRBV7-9 TGTGCCAGCAGCTCGGGAGGGGGGGGATACGAGCAGTACTTC CASSSGGGGYEQYF
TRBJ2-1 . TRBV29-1 TGCAGCGTTGACCGGCCAGGGGGGCCGCGGGTTGAGCAGTTCTTC CSVDRPGGPRVEQFF
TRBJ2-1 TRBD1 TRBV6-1 TGTGCCGGGGGACAGGGCAATGAGCAGTTCTTC CAGGQGNEQFF
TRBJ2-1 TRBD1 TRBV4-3 TGCGCCAGCAGCCAAACCGGGACAGGGGCCTACAATGAGCAGTTCTTC CASSQTGTGAYNEQFF
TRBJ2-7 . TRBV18 TGTGCCAGCTCACGGGGCGGTTCCTACGAGCAGTACTTC CASSRGGSYEQYF
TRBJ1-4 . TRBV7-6 TGTGCCAGCAGCTTAGAGGGGGGGCGATTGGAAAAACTGTTTTTT CASSLEGGRLEKLFF
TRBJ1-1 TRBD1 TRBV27 TGTGCCAGCAGTCGACAGGGGGGCACTGAAGCTTTCTTT CASSRQGGTEAFF
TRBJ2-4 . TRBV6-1 TGTGCCAGCACCCTTGACGGGAGCCCCAAAAACATTCAGTACTTC CASTLDGSPKNIQYF
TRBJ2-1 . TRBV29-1 TGCAGCGTTGAAAAAGGGGAAAGGTATGAGCAGTTCTTC CSVEKGERYEQFF
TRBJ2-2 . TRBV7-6 TGTGCCAGCAGCCGGGACTGGGGCGGGGAGCTGTTTTTT CASSRDWGGELFF
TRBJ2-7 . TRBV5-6 TGTGCCAGCAGCTCAGTCAGGCGTTACGAGCAGTACTTC CASSSVRRYEQYF
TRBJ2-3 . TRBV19 TGTGCCAGTAGTATTACTTCAGATACGCAGTATTTT CASSITSDTQYF
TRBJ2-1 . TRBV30 TGTGCCTGGAGTGTGAGCGGCCTACCCTACAATGAGCAGTTCTTC CAWSVSGLPYNEQFF
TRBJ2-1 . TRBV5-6 TGTGCCAGCAGCTTCGCTTTGAGGAGGAGCTCCTACAATGAGCAGTTCTTC CASSFALRRSSYNEQFF
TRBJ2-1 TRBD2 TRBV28 TGTGCCAGCAGGGATAGTGGACTAGTGAGGTCTTTTAATGAGCAGTTCTTC CASRDSGLVRSFNEQFF
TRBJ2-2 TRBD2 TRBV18 TGTGCCAGCTCACAAACAGGACTAGCGAACACCGGGGAGCTGTTTTTT CASSQTGLANTGELFF
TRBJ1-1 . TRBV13 TGTGCCAGCAGCTTTCACGGGGGGAACACTGAAGCTTTCTTT CASSFHGGNTEAFF
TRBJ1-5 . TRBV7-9 TGTGCCAGCAGCTCCAACTGGGAGCCCAATCAGCCCCAGCATTTT CASSSNWEPNQPQHF
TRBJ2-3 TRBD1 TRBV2 TGTGCCAGCAGGACAGGGAGTAAAGATACGCAGTATTTT CASRTGSKDTQYF
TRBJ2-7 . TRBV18 TGTGCCAGCTCACCACCGATGGGGACAATCTACGAGCAGTACTTC CASSPPMGTIYEQYF
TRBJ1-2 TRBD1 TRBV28 TGTGCCAGCAGGCGGACAGGCACCTATGGCTACACCTTC CASRRTGTYGYTF
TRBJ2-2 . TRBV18 TGTGCCAGCTCACCATTTCCAGAGCGGATCCTCAGTGGGGAGCTGTTTTTT CASSPFPERILSGELFF
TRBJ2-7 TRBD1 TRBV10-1 TGCGCCAGCAGTAACAGGGGGGCGAGCGAGCAGTACTTC CASSNRGASEQYF
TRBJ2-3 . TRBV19 TGTGCCAGCCGAGGTAGCGGAACCCTCACAGATACGCAGTATTTT CASRGSGTLTDTQYF
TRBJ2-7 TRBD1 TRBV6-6 TGTGCCAGCAGATCCGGGACAGGGTACTACGAGCAGTACTTC CASRSGTGYYEQYF
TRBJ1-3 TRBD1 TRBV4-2 TGTGCCAGCAGCCAAGATGATGGGACAGGGAAAAACACCATATATTTT CASSQDDGTGKNTIYF
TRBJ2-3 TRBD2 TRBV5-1 TGCGCCAGCAGCTTATTCTCCCAGCGGGGAGATACGCAGTATTTT CASSLFSQRGDTQYF
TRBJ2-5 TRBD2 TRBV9 TGTGCCAGCAGCGGGGGACTAGCGGAAGAGACCCAGTACTTC CASSGGLAEETQYF
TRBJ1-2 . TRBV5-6 TGTGCCAGCAGCCCGGGGTCGGGGGTCCCTAAGACCTTC CASSPGSGVPKTF
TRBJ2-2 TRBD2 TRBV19 TGTGCCACCCGGGCGGGAGAGAACACCGGGGAGCTGTTTTTT CATRAGENTGELFF
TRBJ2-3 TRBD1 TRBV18 TGTGCCAGCTCACCACAGGGGGCCAACACAGATACGCAGTATTTT CASSPQGANTDTQYF
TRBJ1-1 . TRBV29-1 TGCAGCGTTGCGGCGCGGTTGGTCACTGAAGCTTTCTTT CSVAARLVTEAFF
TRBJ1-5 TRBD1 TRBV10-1 TGCGCCAGATCGACAGGGTGCCCCAATCAGCCCCAGCATTTT CARSTGCPNQPQHF
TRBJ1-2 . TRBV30 TGTGCCTGGAGTGGGCTGCAGAATAGCTACACCTTC CAWSGLQNSYTF
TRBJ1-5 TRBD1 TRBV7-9 TGTGCCAGCAGCCCAACCCCGGGACAGGGGCCTGAGCGGCCCCAGCATTTT CASSPTPGQGPERPQHF
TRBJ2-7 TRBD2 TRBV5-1 TGCGCCAGCAGCCCAGGACTAGCGGGAGCTGGAGAGCAGTACTTC CASSPGLAGAGEQYF
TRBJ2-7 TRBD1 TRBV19 TGTGCCAGTACCTCAGGGACAGGGCGATACGAGCAGTCCTTC CASTSGTGRYEQSF
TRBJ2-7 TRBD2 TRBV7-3 TGTGCCAGCGGAGCGGGACCCCAGGGCGAGCAGTACTTC CASGAGPQGEQYF
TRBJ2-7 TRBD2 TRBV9 TGTGCCAGCAGCGTAGCGGGAGGGTACTACGAGCAGTACTTC CASSVAGGYYEQYF
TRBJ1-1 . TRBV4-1 TGCGCCAGCAGCCAAGAAGAGGGTAACACTGAAGCTTTCTTT CASSQEEGNTEAFF
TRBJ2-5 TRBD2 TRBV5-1 TGCGCCAGCAGCGGGCGGGGGGCGCAGGGAGAGACCCAGTACTTC CASSGRGAQGETQYF